The TCR beta chain described here comes from a study of control samples from healthy donors and cancer patients. Here immunoSEQ multiplex PCR was the method, and the copy in TCRdb shows in-frame clones only, minus some. The table includes around 42,000 clones, around four fifths detected once. V shed 3 bases and J 5 bases; nucleotides not matched to a gene: 6. Germline V gene sequence: CDR1 MNHEY, CDR2 SMNVEV (reference sequence). The CDR3 is made up of 15 amino acids. The receptor was derived from a man in his 60s in good health. This chain joins TRBV27 and TRBJ2-1, with 8 bases identical to TRBD2. The sequenced sample was blood. Here the CDR3 DNA reads TGTGCCAGCAGTTTCGGACTAGCACTTCACAATGAGCAGTTCTTC. It encodes CASSFGLALHNEQFF.